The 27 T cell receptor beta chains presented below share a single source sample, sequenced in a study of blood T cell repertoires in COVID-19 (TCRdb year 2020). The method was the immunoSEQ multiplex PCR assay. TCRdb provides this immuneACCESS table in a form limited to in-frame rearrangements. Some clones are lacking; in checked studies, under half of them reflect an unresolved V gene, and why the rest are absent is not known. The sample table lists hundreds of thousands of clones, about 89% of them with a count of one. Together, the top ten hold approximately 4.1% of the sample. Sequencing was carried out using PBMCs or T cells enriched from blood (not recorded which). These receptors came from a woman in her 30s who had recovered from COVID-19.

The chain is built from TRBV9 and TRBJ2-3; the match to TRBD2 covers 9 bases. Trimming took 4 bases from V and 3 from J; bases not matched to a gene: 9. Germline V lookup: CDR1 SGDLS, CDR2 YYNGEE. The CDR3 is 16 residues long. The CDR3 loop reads CASSPLAGVRTDTQYF. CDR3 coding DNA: TGTGCCAGCAGCCCCTTAGCGGGAGTACGGACAGATACGCAGTATTTT.

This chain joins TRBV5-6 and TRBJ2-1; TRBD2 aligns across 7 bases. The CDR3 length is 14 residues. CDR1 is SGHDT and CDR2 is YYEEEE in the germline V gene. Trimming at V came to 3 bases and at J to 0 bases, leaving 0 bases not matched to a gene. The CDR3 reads CASSSGGSYNEQFF. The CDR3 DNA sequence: TGTGCCAGCAGCTCGGGAGGCTCCTACAATGAGCAGTTCTTC.

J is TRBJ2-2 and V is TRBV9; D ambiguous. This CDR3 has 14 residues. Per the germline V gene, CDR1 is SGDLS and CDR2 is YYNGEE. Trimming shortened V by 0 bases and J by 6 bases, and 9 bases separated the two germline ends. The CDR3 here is CASSVDVQAGELFF. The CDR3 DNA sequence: TGTGCCAGCAGCGTAGATGTTCAGGCCGGGGAGCTGTTTTTT.

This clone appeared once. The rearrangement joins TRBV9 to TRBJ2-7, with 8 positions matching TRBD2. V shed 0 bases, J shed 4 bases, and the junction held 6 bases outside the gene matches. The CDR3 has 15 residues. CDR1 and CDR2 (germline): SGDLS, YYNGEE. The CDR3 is CASSVAPGGTYEQYF. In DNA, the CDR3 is TGTGCCAGCAGCGTAGCCCCGGGGGGGACTTACGAGCAGTACTTC.

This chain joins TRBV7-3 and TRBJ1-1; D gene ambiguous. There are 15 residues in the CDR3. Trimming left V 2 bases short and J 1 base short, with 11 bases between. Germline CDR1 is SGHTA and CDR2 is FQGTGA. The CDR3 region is CASSLYPTANTEAFF. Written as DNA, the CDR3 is TGTGCCAGCAGCTTATATCCTACAGCGAACACTGAAGCTTTCTTT.

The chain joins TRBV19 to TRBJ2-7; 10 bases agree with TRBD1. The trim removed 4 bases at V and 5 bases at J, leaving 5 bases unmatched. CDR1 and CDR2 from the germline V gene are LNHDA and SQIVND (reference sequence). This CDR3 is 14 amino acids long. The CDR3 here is CASSKDRGPDEQYF. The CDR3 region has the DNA TGTGCCAGTAGTAAAGACAGGGGGCCTGACGAGCAGTACTTC.

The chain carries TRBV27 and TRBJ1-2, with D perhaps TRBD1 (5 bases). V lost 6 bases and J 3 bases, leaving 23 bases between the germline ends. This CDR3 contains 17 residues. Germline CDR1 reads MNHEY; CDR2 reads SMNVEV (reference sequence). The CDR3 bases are TGTGCCAGCAGCAGGACACCATCATGGGGATATTACTATGGCTACACCTTC. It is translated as CASSRTPSWGYYYGYTF.

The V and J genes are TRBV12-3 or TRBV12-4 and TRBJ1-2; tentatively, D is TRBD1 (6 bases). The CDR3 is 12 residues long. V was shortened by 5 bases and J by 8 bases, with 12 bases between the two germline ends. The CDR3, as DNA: TGTGCCAGCAGTCACAGGGAAGGGGGCTACACCTTC. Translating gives CASSHREGGYTF.

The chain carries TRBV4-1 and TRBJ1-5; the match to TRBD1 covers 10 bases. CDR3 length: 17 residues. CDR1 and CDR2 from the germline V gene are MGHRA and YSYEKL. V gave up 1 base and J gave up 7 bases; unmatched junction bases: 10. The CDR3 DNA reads TGCGCCAGCAGCCAAGTTAGGGGACAGGGGCCTTGGCAGCCCCAGCATTTT. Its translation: CASSQVRGQGPWQPQHF.

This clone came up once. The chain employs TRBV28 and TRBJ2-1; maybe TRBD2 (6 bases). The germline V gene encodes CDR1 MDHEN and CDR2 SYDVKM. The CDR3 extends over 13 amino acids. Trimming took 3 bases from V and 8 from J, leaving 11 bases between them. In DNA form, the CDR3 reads TGTGCCAGCAGTTTGAGGGGCGGGGATGAGCAGTTCTTC. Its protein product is CASSLRGGDEQFF.

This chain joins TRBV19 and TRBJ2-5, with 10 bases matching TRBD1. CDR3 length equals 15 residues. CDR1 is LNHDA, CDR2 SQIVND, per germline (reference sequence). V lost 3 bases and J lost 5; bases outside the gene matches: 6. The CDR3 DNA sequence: TGTGCCAGTAGTATCAGGGACAGGGGTGGGGAGACCCAGTACTTC. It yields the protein CASSIRDRGGETQYF.

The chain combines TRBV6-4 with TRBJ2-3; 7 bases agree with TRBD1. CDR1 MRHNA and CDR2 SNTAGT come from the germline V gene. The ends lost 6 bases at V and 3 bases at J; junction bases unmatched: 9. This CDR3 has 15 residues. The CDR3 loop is CASSDGPGGTDTQYF. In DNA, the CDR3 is TGTGCCAGCAGCGACGGGCCAGGGGGTACAGATACGCAGTATTTT.

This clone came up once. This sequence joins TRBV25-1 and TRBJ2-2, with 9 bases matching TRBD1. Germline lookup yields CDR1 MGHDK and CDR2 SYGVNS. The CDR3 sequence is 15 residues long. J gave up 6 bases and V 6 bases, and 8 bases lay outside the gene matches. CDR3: CASRPGQGIAGELFF. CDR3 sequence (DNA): TGTGCCAGCAGACCGGGACAGGGAATCGCCGGGGAGCTGTTTTTT.

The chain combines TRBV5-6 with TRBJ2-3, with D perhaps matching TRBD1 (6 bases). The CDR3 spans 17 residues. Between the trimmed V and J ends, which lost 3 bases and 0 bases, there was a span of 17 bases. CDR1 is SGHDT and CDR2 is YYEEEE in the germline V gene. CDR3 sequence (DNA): TGTGCCAGCAGCTCCATTGGGCAGGGGTTTAGCACAGATACGCAGTATTTT. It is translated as CASSSIGQGFSTDTQYF.

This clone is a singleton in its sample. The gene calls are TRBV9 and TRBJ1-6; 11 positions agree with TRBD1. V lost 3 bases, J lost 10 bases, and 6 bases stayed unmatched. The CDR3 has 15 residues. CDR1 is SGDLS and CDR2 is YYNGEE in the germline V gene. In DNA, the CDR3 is TGTGCCAGCAGCGCCCGGGACAGGGGGGGATCACCCCTCCACTTT. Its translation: CASSARDRGGSPLHF.

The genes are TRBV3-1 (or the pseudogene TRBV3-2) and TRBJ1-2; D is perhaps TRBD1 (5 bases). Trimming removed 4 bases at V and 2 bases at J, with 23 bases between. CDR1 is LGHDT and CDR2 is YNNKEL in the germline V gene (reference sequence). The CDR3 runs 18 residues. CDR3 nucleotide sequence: TGTGCCAGCAGCCTCAGTTCGACAGAACTTTCGACGAACTATGGCTACACCTTC. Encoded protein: CASSLSSTELSTNYGYTF.

Here the CDR3 reads CASTPTGYSNQPQHF. The CDR3 nucleotides are TGTGCCAGCACCCCAACGGGGTATAGCAATCAGCCCCAGCATTTT. J is TRBJ1-5 and V is TRBV5-8, with no clear D. The germline CDR1 and CDR2 sequences are SGHTS and YDEGEE. The ends were cut back, 6 bases at V and 0 bases at J, with 13 bases in the middle. The CDR3 sequence is 15 residues long.

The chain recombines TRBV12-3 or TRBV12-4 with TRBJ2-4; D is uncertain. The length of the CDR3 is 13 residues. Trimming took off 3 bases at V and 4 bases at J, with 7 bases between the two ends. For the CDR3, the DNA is TGTGCCAGCAGTTTGAACGGGAAAAACATTCAGTACTTC. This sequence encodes CASSLNGKNIQYF.

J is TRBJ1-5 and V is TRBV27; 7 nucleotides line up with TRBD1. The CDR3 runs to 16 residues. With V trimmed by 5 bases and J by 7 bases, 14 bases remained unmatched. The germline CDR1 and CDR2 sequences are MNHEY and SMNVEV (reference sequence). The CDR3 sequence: CASSPSNYRGGQPQHF. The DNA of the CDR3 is TGTGCCAGCAGTCCCTCGAATTACAGGGGAGGACAGCCCCAGCATTTT.

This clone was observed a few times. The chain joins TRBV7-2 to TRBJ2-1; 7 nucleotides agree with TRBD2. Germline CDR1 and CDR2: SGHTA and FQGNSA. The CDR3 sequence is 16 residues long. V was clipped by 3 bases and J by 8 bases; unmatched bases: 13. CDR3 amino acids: CASSLGLGGGPDEQFF. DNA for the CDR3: TGTGCCAGCAGCTTGGGGCTTGGGGGAGGGCCTGATGAGCAGTTCTTC.

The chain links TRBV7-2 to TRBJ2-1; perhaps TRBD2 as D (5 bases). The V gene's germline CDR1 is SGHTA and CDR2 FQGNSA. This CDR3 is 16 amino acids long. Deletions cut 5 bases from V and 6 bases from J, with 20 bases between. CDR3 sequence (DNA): TGTGCCAGCAGCCCTCCAGGTTGGTCCAGCGGCAATGAGCAGTTCTTC. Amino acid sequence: CASSPPGWSSGNEQFF.

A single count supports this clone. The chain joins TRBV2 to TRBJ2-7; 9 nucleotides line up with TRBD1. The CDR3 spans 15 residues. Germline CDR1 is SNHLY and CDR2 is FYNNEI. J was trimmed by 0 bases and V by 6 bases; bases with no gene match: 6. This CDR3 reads CASSQGQGSSYEQYF. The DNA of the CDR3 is TGTGCCAGCAGCCAGGGACAGGGATCCTCCTACGAGCAGTACTTC.

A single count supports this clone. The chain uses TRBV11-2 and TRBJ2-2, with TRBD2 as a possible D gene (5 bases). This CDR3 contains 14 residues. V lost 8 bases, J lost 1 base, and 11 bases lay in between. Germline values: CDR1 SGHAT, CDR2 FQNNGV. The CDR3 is CASGGLLNTGELFF. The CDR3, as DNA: TGTGCCAGCGGCGGGTTACTGAACACCGGGGAGCTGTTTTTT.

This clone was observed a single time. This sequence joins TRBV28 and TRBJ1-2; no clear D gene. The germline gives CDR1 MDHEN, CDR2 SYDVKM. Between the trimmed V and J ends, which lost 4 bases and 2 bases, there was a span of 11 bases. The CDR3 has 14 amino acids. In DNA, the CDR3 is TGTGCCAGCAGTTCCGGGAGGTTAAACTATGGCTACACCTTC. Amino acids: CASSSGRLNYGYTF.

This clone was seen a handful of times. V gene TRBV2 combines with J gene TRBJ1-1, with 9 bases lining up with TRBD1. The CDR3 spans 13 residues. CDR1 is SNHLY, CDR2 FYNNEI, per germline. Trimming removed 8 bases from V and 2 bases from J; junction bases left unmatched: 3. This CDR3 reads CASGDRVNTEAFF. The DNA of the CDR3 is TGTGCCAGCGGGGACAGGGTCAACACTGAAGCTTTCTTT.

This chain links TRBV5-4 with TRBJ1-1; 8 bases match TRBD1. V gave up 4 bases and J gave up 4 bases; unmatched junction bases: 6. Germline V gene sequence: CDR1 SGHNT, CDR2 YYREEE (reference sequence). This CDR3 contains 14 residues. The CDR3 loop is CASSTFTGGTEAFF. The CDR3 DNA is TGTGCCAGCAGCACGTTTACAGGGGGCACTGAAGCTTTCTTT.

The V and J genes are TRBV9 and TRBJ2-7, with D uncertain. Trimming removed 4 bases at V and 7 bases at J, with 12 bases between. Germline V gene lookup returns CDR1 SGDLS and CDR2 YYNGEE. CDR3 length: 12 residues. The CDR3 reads CASSFPLLEQYF. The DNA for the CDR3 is TGTGCCAGCAGCTTCCCCCTTTTGGAGCAGTACTTC.